Each of the 26 T cell receptor beta chains below was sequenced from the same sample in a study of a mutant IDH1 vaccine in newly diagnosed glioma. Sample time point: week 35, safety follow-up. One vaccine dose held 300 ug of mutant IDH1 20-mer peptide and came with topical imiquimod. The assay was immunoSEQ multiplex PCR, and TCRdb's table has in-frame clones only and misses some. The table shows approximately 41,000 clones, with around 91% occurring only once. The antigens these receptors bind are not known. The sequenced sample was PBMCs, obtained from a glioma patient whose treatment included an IDH1 peptide vaccine. Every receptor here comes from a man in his forties with glioma.

The gene calls are TRBV6-5 and TRBJ1-5; D unclear. The germline gives CDR1 MNHEY, CDR2 SVGAGI. The germline V and J ends were trimmed by 2 bases and 5 bases, with 13 bases remaining between them. This CDR3 region has 15 residues. The CDR3 loop is CASSYPDGNHQPQHF. CDR3 coding DNA: TGTGCCAGCAGTTACCCAGACGGAAACCATCAGCCCCAGCATTTT.

This chain connects TRBV6-4 to TRBJ2-2; D could derive from TRBD1 or TRBD2 (5 bases each). Germline-derived CDR1 and CDR2 are MRHNA and SNTAGT. CDR3 length: 15 amino acids. The V end was cut by 6 bases, the J end by 3 bases, with 14 bases between. This CDR3 reads CASRPSLGDTGELFF. CDR3 bases: TGTGCCAGCAGACCCTCCCTGGGGGACACCGGGGAGCTGTTTTTT.

The genes are TRBV6-1 and TRBJ1-5; TRBD1 matches at 8 bases. There are 17 residues in the CDR3. V shed 2 bases and J 1 base; nucleotides not matched to a gene: 7. The germline V gene encodes CDR1 MNHNS and CDR2 SASEGT. Here the CDR3 reads CASSELPGTGSNQPQHF. CDR3 sequence (DNA): TGTGCCAGCAGTGAATTGCCCGGGACAGGCAGCAATCAGCCCCAGCATTTT.

V and J are TRBV11-1 and TRBJ2-5; D tentatively fits TRBD1 or TRBD2 (5 bases each). The CDR3 contains 17 residues. CDR1 and CDR2 (germline): SGHAT, FQDESV (reference sequence). Between the trimmed V and J ends, which lost 1 base and 0 bases, there was a span of 15 bases. The CDR3 coding sequence is TGTGCCAGCAGCTTAGGCAAGGGGACGGGGTACCAAGAGACCCAGTACTTC. Its translation is CASSLGKGTGYQETQYF.

The chain combines TRBV5-6 with TRBJ1-2; D is possibly TRBD1 (6 bases). The CDR3 totals 14 residues. Germline loops: CDR1 SGHDT, CDR2 YYEEEE. V shed 2 bases and J shed 6 bases, with 14 bases lying between them. CDR3 residues: CASSFTQGIDGYTF. The CDR3 nucleotides are TGTGCCAGCAGCTTTACGCAGGGGATCGATGGCTACACCTTC.

This chain uses TRBV2 with TRBJ2-5; D unclear. Germline CDR1 and CDR2: SNHLY and FYNNEI. CDR3 length: 15 residues. V dropped 2 bases and J dropped 3 bases, with 13 bases sitting between them. The CDR3 reads CASSESSVFKETQYF. The CDR3 DNA sequence: TGTGCCAGCAGTGAAAGCTCAGTTTTCAAAGAGACCCAGTACTTC. Using reference TRBV2 and TRBJ2-5 for the parts outside the CDR3, the full variable domain is EPEVTQTPSHQVTQMGQEVILRCVPISNHLYFYWYRQILGQKVEFLVSFYNNEISEKSEIFDDQFSVERPDGSNFTLKIRSTKLEDSAMYFCASSESSVFKETQYFGPGTRLLVL.

V usage is TRBV27 and J usage is TRBJ1-2; weak D call: TRBD1 (6 bases). Germline CDR1 is MNHEY and CDR2 is SMNVEV (reference sequence). There are 12 residues in the CDR3. V was clipped by 4 bases and J by 8 bases, with 11 bases between them. The CDR3 sequence: CASSYQGRGYTF. The CDR3 region has the DNA TGTGCCAGCAGTTATCAGGGGAGGGGCTACACCTTC.

This rearrangement joins TRBV27 to TRBJ1-1, with D unresolved. The CDR3 loop spans 16 amino acids. Germline-derived CDR1 and CDR2 are MNHEY and SMNVEV (reference sequence). Trimming took 5 bases from V and 1 from J, leaving 17 bases between them. CDR3 protein: CASSPFMSYRNTEAFF. CDR3 in DNA: TGTGCCAGCAGTCCGTTTATGTCCTACCGGAACACTGAAGCTTTCTTT.

The genes are TRBV7-9 and TRBJ2-5; D is uncertain. The CDR3 spans 12 residues. V was trimmed by 1 base and J by 4 bases, leaving 4 bases between them. Per the germline V gene, CDR1 is SEHNR and CDR2 is FQNEAQ (reference sequence). CDR3 sequence: CASSLDGETQYF. CDR3 sequence (DNA): TGTGCCAGCAGCTTAGACGGAGAGACCCAGTACTTC.

The V and J genes are TRBV4-3 and TRBJ1-4; TRBD1 agrees at 8 bases. The CDR3 is made up of 15 amino acids. The V gene's germline CDR1 is LGHNA and CDR2 YSLEER. With V trimmed by 4 bases and J by 5 bases, 6 bases remained unmatched. As DNA, the CDR3 is TGCGCCAGCAGCCGGGCGGACAGGGAAAATGAAAAACTGTTTTTT. Amino acids: CASSRADRENEKLFF.

The rearrangement links TRBV5-8 to TRBJ1-1; D is undetermined. This CDR3 is built from 14 residues. V was shortened by 6 bases and J by 1 base, with 13 bases between the two germline ends. Germline V gives CDR1 SGHTS, CDR2 YDEGEE. CDR3 protein: CASITRARNTEAFF. CDR3 DNA: TGTGCCAGCATCACCCGGGCCAGGAACACTGAAGCTTTCTTT. The full variable domain, rest sourced from reference TRBV5-8 and TRBJ1-1, is EAGVTQSPTHLIKTRGQQATLRCSPISGHTSVYWYQQALGLGLQFLLWYDEGEERNRGNFPPRFSGRQFPNYSSELNVNALELEDSALYLCASITRARNTEAFFGQGTRLTVV.

The V call is TRBV6-1, the J call TRBJ1-1; D remains ambiguous. Germline-derived CDR1 and CDR2 are MNHNS and SASEGT. This CDR3 is built from 12 residues. V lost 1 base, J lost 10 bases, and 10 bases lay in between. CDR3 DNA sequence: TGTGCCAGCAGTGAAGGATTCTCCCGAGCTTTCTTT. This translates into CASSEGFSRAFF.

A word on this clone: The junction shows a germline mismatch at one end, possibly a read error. The chain combines TRBV7-7 with TRBJ2-7; TRBD2 aligns across 7 bases. In germline, CDR1 is SSHAT, CDR2 FNYEAQ (reference sequence). The CDR3 loop spans 17 amino acids. Here the CDR3 DNA reads TGTGCTAGCAGCTTACGACCGGAGCGGGATTCGTCCTACGAGCAGTACTTC. It codes for CASSLRPERDSSYEQYF.

This rearrangement joins TRBV28 to TRBJ2-3; no firm D call. V lost 5 bases to trimming and J lost 2 bases, with 5 bases between them. Germline-derived CDR1 and CDR2 are MDHEN and SYDVKM. This CDR3 has 12 residues. The CDR3 DNA follows: TGTGCCAGCAGTGTTCTCACAGATACGCAGTATTTT. Amino acid sequence: CASSVLTDTQYF.

The rearrangement uses TRBV6-6 and TRBJ2-2; perhaps D is TRBD1 or TRBD2 (6 bases each). The germline gives CDR1 MNHNY, CDR2 SVGAGI (reference sequence). The CDR3 loop spans 15 amino acids. V lost 5 bases to trimming and J lost 3 bases, with 13 bases between them. The CDR3 reads CASSRRDTHTGELFF. The CDR3 nucleotides are TGTGCCAGCAGTCGGCGGGACACCCACACCGGGGAGCTGTTTTTT.

The gene calls are TRBV5-6 and TRBJ2-2, with TRBD2 matching over 7 bases. The CDR3 runs 16 residues. CDR1 SGHDT and CDR2 YYEEEE come from the germline V gene. Losses at the gene ends were 0 bases for V and 6 bases for J; bases not matched to a gene: 8. CDR3 in DNA: TGTGCCAGCAGCTTGGTGTATACGGGGGGTTCCGGGGAGCTGTTTTTT. Its protein is CASSLVYTGGSGELFF.

The chain is built from TRBV30 and TRBJ1-1, with TRBD1 as a possible D gene (6 bases). V was shortened by 0 bases and J by 5 bases, with 16 bases between the two germline ends. The length of the CDR3 is 15 residues. Germline CDR1 is GTSNPN and CDR2 is SVGIG (reference sequence). The CDR3 loop reads CAWSVPGVTGTEAFF. CDR3 DNA: TGTGCCTGGAGTGTCCCAGGGGTGACGGGTACTGAAGCTTTCTTT.

This clone was observed a handful of times. The rearrangement uses TRBV30 and TRBJ1-5; D not certain. CDR3 length: 15 amino acids. Germline V gene lookup returns CDR1 GTSNPN and CDR2 SVGIG (reference sequence). Trimming left V 0 bases short and J 4 bases short, with 13 bases between. The CDR3: CAWSVGSQPNQPQHF. The CDR3 DNA is TGTGCCTGGAGTGTGGGGTCCCAACCTAATCAGCCCCAGCATTTT. The full variable domain, rest sourced from reference TRBV30 and TRBJ1-5, is SQTIHQWPATLVQPVGSPLSLECTVEGTSNPNLYWYRQAAGRGLQLLFYSVGIGQISSEVPQNLSASRPQDRQFILSSKKLLLSDSGFYLCAWSVGSQPNQPQHFGDGTRLSIL.

The chain carries TRBV19 and TRBJ2-1, with 7 bases aligning to TRBD1. V shed 7 bases, J shed 6 bases, and the junction held 3 bases outside the gene matches. The V gene's germline CDR1 is LNHDA and CDR2 SQIVND (reference sequence). This CDR3 has 12 amino acids. The CDR3 loop reads CASKDRANEQFF. The CDR3 DNA reads as TGTGCCAGTAAAGACAGGGCCAATGAGCAGTTCTTC. The full variable domain, its missing parts supplied by reference TRBV19 and TRBJ2-1, is DGGITQSPKYLFRKEGQNVTLSCEQNLNHDAMYWYRQDPGQGLRLIYYSQIVNDFQKGDIAEGYSVSREKKESFPLTVTSAQKNPTAFYLCASKDRANEQFFGPGTRLTVL.

J is TRBJ2-1 and V is TRBV6-4; 10 nucleotides line up with TRBD2. Germline CDR1 is MRHNA and CDR2 is SNTAGT. CDR3 length: 15 amino acids. The trim removed 5 bases at V and 4 bases at J, leaving 5 bases unmatched. The CDR3 sequence: CASSNQAGGYNEQFF. The CDR3 DNA reads as TGTGCCAGCAGTAACCAAGCGGGGGGGTACAATGAGCAGTTCTTC.

The V gene is TRBV7-2, the J gene TRBJ1-2; 8 nucleotides align to TRBD1. The CDR3 has 14 residues. Germline values: CDR1 SGHTA, CDR2 FQGNSA. J was trimmed by 8 bases and V by 6 bases; bases with no gene match: 11. The chain's CDR3 is CASRRGPTGGGYTF. The DNA for the CDR3 is TGTGCCAGCAGGCGAGGACCCACAGGGGGAGGCTACACCTTC. The full variable domain, completed using reference TRBV7-2 and TRBJ1-2, is GAGVSQSPSNKVTEKGKDVELRCDPISGHTALYWYRQSLGQGLEFLIYFQGNSAPDKSGLPSDRFSAERTGGSVSTLTIQRTQQEDSAVYLCASRRGPTGGGYTFGSGTRLTVV.

This sequence joins TRBV2 and TRBJ1-2; D not certain. CDR1 is SNHLY, CDR2 FYNNEI, per germline. This CDR3 comprises 13 residues. V lost 6 bases, J lost 7 bases, and 15 bases lay in between. The CDR3 coding sequence is TGTGCCAGCAGGGTCGACACCGCGGGTGGCTACACCTTC. Its translation: CASRVDTAGGYTF.

The chain links TRBV18 to TRBJ2-2; 13 nucleotides line up with TRBD2. This CDR3 is built from 16 residues. The germline V gene has CDR1 KGHSH and CDR2 LQKENI. J was trimmed by 7 bases and V by 3 bases; bases with no gene match: 5. The CDR3, as DNA: TGTGCCAGCTCACCGACTAGCGGGGGGCCGTTCGGGGAGCTGTTTTTT. This gives the protein CASSPTSGGPFGELFF.

This sequence joins TRBV7-9 and TRBJ2-3; maybe TRBD2 (6 bases). The V gene's germline CDR1 is SEHNR and CDR2 FQNEAQ (reference sequence). The CDR3 is made up of 15 amino acids. The V gene lost 5 bases and the J gene lost 6 bases, with 18 bases spanning the gap. The DNA of the CDR3 is TGTGCCAGCAGCAAAGGAAGGGGACTGGGCGATACGCAGTATTTT. Translated, it gives CASSKGRGLGDTQYF.

The CDR3 here is CASSGTGVAKNIQYF. The CDR3, as DNA: TGTGCCAGTTCGGGGACAGGGGTAGCCAAAAACATTCAGTACTTC. The chain employs TRBV19 and TRBJ2-4; 10 bases align to TRBD1. J gave up 0 bases and V 8 bases, and 4 bases lay outside the gene matches. This CDR3 spans 15 amino acids. Germline assignment: CDR1 LNHDA and CDR2 SQIVND (reference sequence).

The chain uses TRBV18 and TRBJ2-4; the match to TRBD1 covers 7 bases. The CDR3 spans 17 residues. The V and J ends lost 1 base and 0 bases, in that order; junction bases with no gene match: 6. Looked up from germline, CDR1 is KGHSH and CDR2 is LQKENI. In nucleotides, the CDR3 is TGTGCCAGCTCACCACTTACAGGGGCGTTAGCCAAAAACATTCAGTACTTC. It yields the protein CASSPLTGALAKNIQYF. Filled out from reference TRBV18 and TRBJ2-4, the complete variable domain reads NAGVMQNPRHLVRRRGQEARLRCSPMKGHSHVYWYRQLPEEGLKFMVYLQKENIIDESGMPKERFSAEFPKEGPSILRIQQVVRGDSAAYFCASSPLTGALAKNIQYFGAGTRLSVL.